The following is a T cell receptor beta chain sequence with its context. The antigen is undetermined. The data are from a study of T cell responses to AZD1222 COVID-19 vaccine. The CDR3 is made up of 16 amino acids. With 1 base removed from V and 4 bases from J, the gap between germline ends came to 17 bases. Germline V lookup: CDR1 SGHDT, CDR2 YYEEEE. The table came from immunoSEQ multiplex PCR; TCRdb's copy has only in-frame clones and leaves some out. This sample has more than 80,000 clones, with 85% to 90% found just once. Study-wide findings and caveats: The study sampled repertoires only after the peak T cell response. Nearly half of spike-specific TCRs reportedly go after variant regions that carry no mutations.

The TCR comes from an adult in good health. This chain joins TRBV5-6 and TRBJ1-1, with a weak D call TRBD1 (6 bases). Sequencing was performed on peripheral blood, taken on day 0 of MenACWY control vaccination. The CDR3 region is CASSLRQGLAGTEAFF. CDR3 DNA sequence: TGTGCCAGCAGCTTGAGGCAGGGGTTAGCGGGCACTGAAGCTTTCTTT. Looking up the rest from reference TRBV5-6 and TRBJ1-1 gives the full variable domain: DAGVTQSPTHLIKTRGQQVTLRCSPKSGHDTVSWYQQALGQGPQFIFQYYEEEERQRGNFPDRFSGHQFPNYSSELNVNALLLGDSALYLCASSLRQGLAGTEAFFGQGTRLTVV.